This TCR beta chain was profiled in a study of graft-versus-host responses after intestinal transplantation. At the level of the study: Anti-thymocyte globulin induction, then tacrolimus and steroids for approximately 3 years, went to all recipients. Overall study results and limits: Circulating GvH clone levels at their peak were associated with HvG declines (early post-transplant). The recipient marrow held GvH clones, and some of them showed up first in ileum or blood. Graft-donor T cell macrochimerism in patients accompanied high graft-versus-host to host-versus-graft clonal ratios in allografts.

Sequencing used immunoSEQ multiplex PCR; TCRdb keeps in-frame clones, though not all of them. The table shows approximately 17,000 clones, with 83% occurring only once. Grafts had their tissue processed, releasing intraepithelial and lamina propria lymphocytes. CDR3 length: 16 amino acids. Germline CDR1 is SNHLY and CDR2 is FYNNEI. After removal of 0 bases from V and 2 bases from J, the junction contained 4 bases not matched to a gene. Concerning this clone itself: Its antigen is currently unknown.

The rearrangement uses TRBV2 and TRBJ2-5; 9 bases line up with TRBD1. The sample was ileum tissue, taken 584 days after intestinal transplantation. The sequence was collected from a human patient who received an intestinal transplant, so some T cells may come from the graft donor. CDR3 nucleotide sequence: TGTGCCAGCAGTGAAGCCACAGGGGGCCGGCAAGAGACCCAGTACTTC. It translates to CASSEATGGRQETQYF. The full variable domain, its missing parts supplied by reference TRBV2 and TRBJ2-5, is EPEVTQTPSHQVTQMGQEVILRCVPISNHLYFYWYRQILGQKVEFLVSFYNNEISEKSEIFDDQFSVERPDGSNFTLKIRSTKLEDSAMYFCASSEATGGRQETQYFGPGTRLLVL.